The 11 T cell receptor beta chains below were found in one sample sequenced in a study of cytomegalovirus exposure and HLA in healthy donors. PCR involved 60 Vbeta and 13 Jbeta primers. Some clones are missing from TCRdb's copy, which holds only in-frame ones; the method was immunoSEQ multiplex PCR. This sample yields 75,000 to 95,000 clones, of which less than 65% are seen a single time; just under 6.5% belongs to the top ten. Material for sequencing was PBMCs. These receptors were collected from a woman aged 25-40 years in good health and CMV-seronegative.

The CDR3 region has the DNA TGTGCCAGCAGCTTAGTAGGGCAGGGAAGTTACCAGCCCCAGCATTTT. It is translated as CASSLVGQGSYQPQHF. The rearrangement uses TRBV7-8 and TRBJ1-5; maybe TRBD1 (5 bases). V dropped 1 base and J dropped 7 bases, with 17 bases sitting between them. The CDR3 runs 16 residues. CDR1 and CDR2 from the germline V gene are SGHVS and FQNEAQ.

This clone has a handful of counts. The rearrangement joins TRBV29-1 to TRBJ1-3, with 10 bases aligning to TRBD1. V lost 2 bases and J lost 0; bases outside the gene matches: 10. CDR3 length: 18 amino acids. In germline, CDR1 is SQVTM, CDR2 ANQGSEA. CDR3 sequence reads: CSVELRQGALFSGNTIYF. For the CDR3, the DNA is TGCAGCGTTGAATTACGACAGGGGGCATTATTCTCTGGAAACACCATATATTTT.

This rearrangement joins TRBV18 to TRBJ1-2; D is unresolved. CDR3 length: 15 residues. Trimming removed 2 bases at V and 3 bases at J, with 13 bases between. The germline V gene encodes CDR1 KGHSH and CDR2 LQKENI. In nucleotides, the CDR3 is TGTGCCAGCTCACCAGCGGCTACCATGGACTATGGCTACACCTTC. Translated: CASSPAATMDYGYTF.

The rearrangement joins TRBV6-5 to TRBJ1-4; the match to TRBD1 covers 7 bases. This CDR3 has 13 amino acids. The germline CDR1 and CDR2 sequences are MNHEY and SVGAGI. The V gene end was trimmed by 6 bases and the J gene end by 6 bases; junction bases not matched to a gene: 4. CDR3 sequence (DNA): TGTGCCAGCAGGGGGACAGTAGATGAAAAACTGTTTTTT. Its translation: CASRGTVDEKLFF.

This clone appeared once. V usage is TRBV6-1 and J usage is TRBJ2-7; D unclear. The CDR3 runs 13 residues. Germline V gene data show CDR1 as MNHNS and CDR2 as SASEGT. The ends were cut back, 6 bases at V and 4 bases at J, with 13 bases in the middle. The CDR3 sequence: CASSLEFGYEQYF. CDR3 bases: TGTGCCAGCAGCCTAGAGTTCGGATACGAGCAGTACTTC.

In this sample, this clone turned up a few times. The chain joins TRBV5-4 to TRBJ2-4; D gene ambiguous. Trimming removed 0 bases from V and 0 bases from J, with 13 bases in between. The CDR3 consists of 17 residues. From germline, CDR1 is SGHNT and CDR2 YYREEE (reference sequence). The CDR3 protein is CASSLADWSVAKNIQYF. CDR3 DNA sequence: TGTGCCAGCAGCTTGGCCGATTGGAGTGTAGCCAAAAACATTCAGTACTTC.

This rearrangement joins TRBV28 to TRBJ2-7, with 11 bases matching TRBD2. Trimming cost V 10 bases and J 2 bases; bases outside gene matches: 7. Per the germline V gene, CDR1 is MDHEN and CDR2 is SYDVKM. This CDR3 comprises 14 residues. This chain's CDR3 is CAIETSGSTYEQYF. In DNA, the CDR3 is TGTGCCATCGAAACTAGCGGGAGTACCTACGAGCAGTACTTC.

V is TRBV25-1 and J is TRBJ1-2; D is possibly TRBD1 (5 bases). Germline values: CDR1 MGHDK, CDR2 SYGVNS. This CDR3 has 13 amino acids. V was shortened by 4 bases and J by 8 bases, with 14 bases between the two germline ends. CDR3 coding DNA: TGTGCCAGCAGTGTCAGGGAGGCGGGCGGCTACACCTTC. Its protein product is CASSVREAGGYTF.

This clone appeared a few times. Germline is not matched at one junction end, which may reflect a read error. The chain recombines TRBV28 with TRBJ2-7; the D gene is possibly TRBD1 (5 bases). The CDR3 runs to 12 residues. Germline V gene lookup returns CDR1 MDHEN and CDR2 SYDVKM. CDR3 amino acids: CASTSTRDSPAF. The CDR3 DNA is TGTGCCAGCACATCAACCCGAGACAGCCCGGCCTTC.

This clone was detected a few times. This chain links TRBV6-1 with TRBJ1-1; D is unresolved. CDR1 MNHNS and CDR2 SASEGT come from the germline V gene. The CDR3 is made up of 13 amino acids. V was pared by 6 bases and J by 3 bases, with 11 bases between. DNA of the CDR3: TGTGCCAGCAGCGGTTTCGCGGACACTGAAGCTTTCTTT. This codes for CASSGFADTEAFF.

The chain joins TRBV11-2 to TRBJ1-1; D unresolved. The CDR3 is 14 residues long. The V gene lost 5 bases and the J gene lost 7 bases, with 17 bases spanning the gap. CDR1 is SGHAT and CDR2 is FQNNGV in the germline V gene. Here the CDR3 reads CASSPAEGRNEAFF. In DNA, the CDR3 is TGTGCCAGCAGCCCCGCGGAGGGTCGGAATGAAGCTTTCTTT. Full variable domain (rest looked up from reference TRBV11-2 and TRBJ1-1): EAGVAQSPRYKIIEKRQSVAFWCNPISGHATLYWYQQILGQGPKLLIQFQNNGVVDDSQLPKDRFSAERLKGVDSTLKIQPAKLEDSAVYLCASSPAEGRNEAFFGQGTRLTVV.